These T cell receptor beta chains were read from a single sample in a study of CD8 T cells in Susac syndrome. In TCRdb, the immunoSEQ multiplex PCR reads were re-called with MiXCR into one record per CDR3 protein. The sample records tens of thousands of distinct CDR3 sequences, around 93% being singletons. Sequenced: CD4+ T cells from PBMCs. These receptors all come from a human donor with Susac syndrome. CDR3s include the opening cysteine and the closing phenylalanine or tryptophan. D genes are given only for firm matches. The size of a clone is reported for some rows only, either as once, few or many, or as a class for expanded clones.

V gene,clone size,D gene,J gene,CDR3 DNA,CDR3 protein
TRBV3-1,NA,NA,TRBJ1-2,TGTGCCAGCAGCCCTCAGACAGGTCTCGTTTATGGCTACACCTTC,CASSPQTGLVYGYTF
TRBV7-9,NA,NA,TRBJ2-1,TGTGCCAGCAACGTCGCCGGGACGGAGGGCTATGAGCAGTTCTTC,CASNVAGTEGYEQFF
TRBV7-2,NA,NA,TRBJ2-1,TGTGCCAGCAGCAACATGGTTTACAATGAGCAGTTCTTC,CASSNMVYNEQFF
TRBV7-9,NA,NA,TRBJ1-5,TGTGCCAGCAGCTTAGAGACAACTGGTCAGCCCCAGCATTTT,CASSLETTGQPQHF
TRBV7-2,NA,NA,TRBJ1-5,TGTGCCAGCAGCTACGAGGGAGGGAACAATCAGCCCCAGCATTTT,CASSYEGGNNQPQHF
TRBV20-1,NA,NA,TRBJ2-7,TGCAGTGCTACAGGGGACTACTACGAGCAGTACTTC,CSATGDYYEQYF
TRBV5-4,once,TRBD2,TRBJ2-3,TGTGCCAGCAGCTTGGACGGGGGAGGGCCCTCAGATACGCAGTATTTT,CASSLDGGGPSDTQYF
TRBV2,NA,TRBD2,TRBJ2-2,TGTGCCAGCAGTGTCCTAGCGGGAGTCACCGGGGAGCTGTTTTTT,CASSVLAGVTGELFF
TRBV3-1,NA,TRBD1,TRBJ2-7,TGTGCCAGCAGCCCCCGGACAGGGAAGTTCTCCTACGAGCAGTACTTC,CASSPRTGKFSYEQYF
TRBV20-1,NA,TRBD2,TRBJ2-5,TGCAGTGCTAGAGGCCCGGGAGGGGAGACCCAGTACTTC,CSARGPGGETQYF
TRBV6-1,NA,TRBD1,TRBJ1-2,TGTGCCAGCAGACCCGGGACAGGGTACCTTTCCTATGGCTACACCTTC,CASRPGTGYLSYGYTF
TRBV18,NA,NA,TRBJ1-1,TGTGCCAGCTCACCCCGGACAAAAGACATGAACACTGAAGCTTTCTTT,CASSPRTKDMNTEAFF
TRBV7-2,NA,NA,TRBJ2-1,TGTGCCAGCAGCTTCCAGGCGGGGCAGTTCTTC,CASSFQAGQFF
TRBV7-2,few,NA,TRBJ2-7,TGTGCCAGCAGCTTAACGGCGGGGGCCAACTACGAGCAGTACTTC,CASSLTAGANYEQYF
TRBV11-2,NA,NA,TRBJ2-3,TGTGCCAGCATCCGTGGATCACGCACAGATACGCAGTATTTT,CASIRGSRTDTQYF
TRBV7-8,NA,NA,TRBJ1-6,TGTGCCAGCAGCTTAGTAGACATTGAGAATTCACCCCTCCACTTT,CASSLVDIENSPLHF
TRBV2,NA,NA,TRBJ2-5,TGTGCCAGCAGTGAAGCGGGAGGTCCTACGGAGACCCAGTACTTC,CASSEAGGPTETQYF
TRBV28,NA,NA,TRBJ2-2,TGTGCCAGCTTCCCAACGGGGCGAACCGGGGAGCTGTTTTTT,CASFPTGRTGELFF
TRBV20-1,NA,NA,TRBJ2-5,TGCAGTGCTAGTGTGGTGGGGGAGACCCAGTACTTC,CSASVVGETQYF
TRBV7-2,NA,NA,TRBJ1-2,TGTGCCAGCAGCACCCAGGCTGGGGTCCCACTCTATGGCTACACCTTC,CASSTQAGVPLYGYTF
TRBV27,NA,TRBD2,TRBJ2-3,TGTGCCAGCAGTTTGGGGGTAGCGGGATATACGCAGTATTTT,CASSLGVAGYTQYF
TRBV4-1,NA,TRBD1,TRBJ1-6,TGCGCCAGCAGCCAAGATCTGCACAGGGGGCAATCACCCCTCCACTTT,CASSQDLHRGQSPLHF
TRBV5-1,NA,TRBD2,TRBJ2-1,TGCGCCAGCAGCTTTACACTAGCGGCGAACAATGAGCAGTTCTTC,CASSFTLAANNEQFF
TRBV12-3/TRBV12-4,NA,NA,TRBJ1-5,TGTGCCAGCAGTCCCCGCGGGGTAGGTTCGAATCAGCCCCAGCATTTT,CASSPRGVGSNQPQHF
TRBV3-1,once,NA,TRBJ1-4,TGTGCCAGCAGCCAAGACGATACGGCAGACGAAAGGAAACTGTTTTTT,CASSQDDTADERKLFF
TRBV28,NA,NA,TRBJ2-6,TGTGCCAGCAGTTTATACGATCCCACCCGGGACGTCCTGACTTTC,CASSLYDPTRDVLTF
TRBV6-1,NA,NA,TRBJ1-1,TGTGCCTCACTCAGCACCAGGACAAGACACATGAACACTGAAGCTTTCTTT,CASLSTRTRHMNTEAFF
TRBV9,NA,NA,TRBJ1-6,TGTGCCAGCAGCGTAGGTATCGGGGGGCGAGGTAATTCACCCCTCCACTTT,CASSVGIGGRGNSPLHF
TRBV7-2,NA,TRBD1,TRBJ1-2,TGTGCCAGCAGCTTATTTGCAGGGGGAAATGGCTACACCTTC,CASSLFAGGNGYTF
TRBV7-6,NA,NA,TRBJ2-2,TGTGCCAGCAGCTTCTGGGGGCGTAACACCGGGGAGCTGTTTTTT,CASSFWGRNTGELFF
TRBV27,NA,NA,TRBJ2-3,TGTGCCAGCAGTCTATATGGGACGACTCGGGAAGATACGCAGTATTTT,CASSLYGTTREDTQYF
TRBV14,few,NA,TRBJ1-1,TGTGCCAGCAGCCGTCAGCCGAACACTGAAGCTTTCTTT,CASSRQPNTEAFF
TRBV7-9,NA,NA,TRBJ2-1,TGTGCCAGCAGCTCCGGGGAGCCCCGGGGGGAGCAGTTCTTC,CASSSGEPRGEQFF
TRBV29-1,NA,NA,TRBJ2-1,TGCAGCGTTGTAGGGGATCGGCATGAGCAGTTCTTC,CSVVGDRHEQFF
TRBV6-5,few,NA,TRBJ1-2,TGTGCCAGCAGTGTACACGGAGAACTCTATGGCTACACCTTC,CASSVHGELYGYTF
TRBV19,NA,NA,TRBJ2-4,TGTGCCACCAAAGGGGGGGGAATGGGAAACATTCAGTACTTC,CATKGGGMGNIQYF
TRBV7-9,NA,NA,TRBJ2-7,TGTGCCAGCAGCTTAGTCGCAGGGGCGTTCTACGAGCAGTACTTC,CASSLVAGAFYEQYF
TRBV24-1,few,TRBD2,TRBJ2-1,TGTGCCACCAGTGCCCCCTGGGGGGGGAATGAGCAGTTCTTC,CATSAPWGGNEQFF
TRBV15,NA,NA,TRBJ2-2,TGTGCCACCAGCAGAGATCGGAGGTCGGGTCTCGGGGAGCTGTTTTTT,CATSRDRRSGLGELFF
TRBV20-1,NA,NA,TRBJ2-1,TGCAGTGCCAGGGGGGATTTAAATGAGCAGTTCTTC,CSARGDLNEQFF
TRBV5-1,NA,TRBD1,TRBJ2-5,TGCGCCAGCAGCTTAATGTTAACGGGGACAGGCGCGGGTGTGCCCCAGTACTTC,CASSLMLTGTGAGVPQYF
TRBV29-1,once,NA,TRBJ1-1,TGCAGCGTAGTTACAGGGTACGACACTGAAGCTTTCTTT,CSVVTGYDTEAFF
TRBV7-2,once,NA,TRBJ1-4,TGTGCCAGCAGCCCAGAGGGTCTGGGAGGAGATGAAAAACTGTTTTTT,CASSPEGLGGDEKLFF
TRBV19,NA,TRBD1,TRBJ1-4,TGTGCCAGTAACGACCGGGACAGTTATGAAAAACTGTTTTTT,CASNDRDSYEKLFF
TRBV4-1,NA,TRBD2,TRBJ2-3,TGCGCCAGCAGCCAAAGACTAGCGGGGGGGAGTCCAGATACGCAGTATTTT,CASSQRLAGGSPDTQYF
TRBV12-3/TRBV12-4,NA,NA,TRBJ1-5,TGTGCCAGCAGTTTTTCGGGGGTTAGCAATCAGCCCCAGCATTTT,CASSFSGVSNQPQHF